Sequencing of this T cell receptor beta chain was carried out in a study of T cell responses to AZD1222 COVID-19 vaccine. TCRdb's table, derived via immunoSEQ multiplex PCR, lists solely in-frame clones and lacks some. This sample carries some 150,000 clones, around 89% of them seen once, and the ten largest clones take roughly 3.5%. The source material was peripheral blood, sampled on day 0 of MenACWY control vaccination. This receptor was taken from an adult in good health.

CDR3 amino acids: CASSVGRGLSNEKLFF. CDR3 DNA sequence: TGTGCCAGCAGCGTAGGAAGGGGGCTGAGTAATGAAAAACTGTTTTTT. This chain uses TRBV9 with TRBJ1-4; TRBD1 aligns across 7 bases. V lost 0 bases and J lost 4; bases outside the gene matches: 6. The CDR3 has 16 amino acids. Germline V gene data show CDR1 as SGDLS and CDR2 as YYNGEE.